This T cell receptor beta chain was identified during a study of blood T cell repertoires in COVID-19. Overall study: The samples span acute and convalescent COVID-19 from the United States, Italy and Spain. T cells, B-cell-depleted T cells, or PBMCs provided the cDNA or gDNA that served as material.

Germline V gene lookup returns CDR1 SGHTA and CDR2 FQGNSA. The CDR3 consists of 14 residues. V dropped 5 bases and J dropped 6 bases, with 13 bases sitting between them. Clones were read by immunoSEQ multiplex PCR, and TCRdb kept only the in-frame ones, dropping some. The sample has fewer than 8,500 clones, nearly 90% seen once. Sequenced sample: peripheral blood. This receptor was obtained from a man between 65 and 79 years old with active COVID-19. The rearrangement joins TRBV7-2 to TRBJ2-2; D perhaps matches TRBD2 (7 bases). DNA of the CDR3: TGTGCCAGCAGCCCCAAGGGGGGGCCCGGGGAGCTGTTTTTT. It codes for CASSPKGGPGELFF.